This T cell receptor beta chain was recorded in a study of blood T cell repertoires in COVID-19. Per the study methods: Amplification from reference gene primers served as the basis for estimated nucleated cell counts. Data came from immunoSEQ multiplex PCR; TCRdb stores just in-frame clones and leaves some out. For V, J and clone size, that table is used; D and trimming come from the DNA. This sample yields about 230,000 clones, of which approximately 80% are seen a single time; more than 25% belongs to the top ten. Germline V lookup: CDR1 MDHEN, CDR2 SYDVKM. V lost 7 bases to trimming and J lost 8 bases, with 17 bases between them. The CDR3 extends over 14 amino acids.

Specimen: peripheral blood. The source is a middle-aged man with acute or convalescent COVID-19. This sequence joins TRBV28 and TRBJ1-4, with D maybe TRBD1 (5 bases). The CDR3 region is CASNLRGSGEKLFF. The DNA for the CDR3 is TGTGCCAGCAACTTACGGGGGTCGGGCGAAAAACTGTTTTTT. Full variable domain (outside the CDR3, taken from reference TRBV28 and TRBJ1-4): DVKVTQSSRYLVKRTGEKVFLECVQDMDHENMFWYRQDPGLGLRLIYFSYDVKMKEKGDIPEGYSVSREKKERFSLILESASTNQTSMYLCASNLRGSGEKLFFGSGTQLSVL.